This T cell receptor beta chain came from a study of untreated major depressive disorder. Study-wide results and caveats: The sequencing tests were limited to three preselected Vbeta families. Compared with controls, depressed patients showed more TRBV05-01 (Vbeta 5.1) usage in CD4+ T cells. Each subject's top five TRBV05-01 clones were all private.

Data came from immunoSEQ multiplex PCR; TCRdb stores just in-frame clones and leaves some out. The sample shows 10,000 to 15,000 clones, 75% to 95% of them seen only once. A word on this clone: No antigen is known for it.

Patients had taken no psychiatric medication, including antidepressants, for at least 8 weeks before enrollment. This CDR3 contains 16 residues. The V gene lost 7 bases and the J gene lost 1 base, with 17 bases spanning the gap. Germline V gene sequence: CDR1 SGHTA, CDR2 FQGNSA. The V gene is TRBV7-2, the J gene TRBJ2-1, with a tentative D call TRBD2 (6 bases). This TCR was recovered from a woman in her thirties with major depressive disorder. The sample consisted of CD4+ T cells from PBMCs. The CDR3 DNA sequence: TGTGCCAGCACCAGCCGCGGGACCCCTTCCTACAATGAGCAGTTCTTC. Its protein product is CASTSRGTPSYNEQFF.